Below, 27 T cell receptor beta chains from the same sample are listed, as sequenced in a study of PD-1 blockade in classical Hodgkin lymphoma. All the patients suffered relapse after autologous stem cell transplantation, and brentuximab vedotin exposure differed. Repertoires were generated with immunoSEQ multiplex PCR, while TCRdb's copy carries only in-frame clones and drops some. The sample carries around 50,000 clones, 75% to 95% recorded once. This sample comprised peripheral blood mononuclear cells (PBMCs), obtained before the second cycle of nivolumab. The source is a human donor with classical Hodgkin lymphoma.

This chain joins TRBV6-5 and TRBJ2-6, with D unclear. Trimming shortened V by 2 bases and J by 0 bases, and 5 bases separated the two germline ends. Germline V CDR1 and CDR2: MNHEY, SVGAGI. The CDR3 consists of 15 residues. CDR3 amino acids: CASSYGTSGANVLTF. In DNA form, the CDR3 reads TGTGCCAGCAGTTACGGTACCTCTGGGGCCAACGTCCTGACTTTC.

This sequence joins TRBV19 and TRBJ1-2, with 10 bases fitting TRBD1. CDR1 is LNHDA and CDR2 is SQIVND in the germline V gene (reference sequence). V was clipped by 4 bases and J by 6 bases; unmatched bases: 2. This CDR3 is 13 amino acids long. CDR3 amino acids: CASSRQGADGYTF. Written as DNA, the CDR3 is TGTGCCAGTAGTAGACAGGGGGCAGATGGCTACACCTTC.

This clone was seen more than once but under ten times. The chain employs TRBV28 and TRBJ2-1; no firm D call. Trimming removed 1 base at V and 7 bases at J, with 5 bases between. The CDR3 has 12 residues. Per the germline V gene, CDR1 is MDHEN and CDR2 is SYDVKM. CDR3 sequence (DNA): TGTGCCAGCAGTTTATCTTGGAATGAGCAGTTCTTC. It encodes CASSLSWNEQFF. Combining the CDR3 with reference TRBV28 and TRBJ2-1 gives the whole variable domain DVKVTQSSRYLVKRTGEKVFLECVQDMDHENMFWYRQDPGLGLRLIYFSYDVKMKEKGDIPEGYSVSREKKERFSLILESASTNQTSMYLCASSLSWNEQFFGPGTRLTVL.

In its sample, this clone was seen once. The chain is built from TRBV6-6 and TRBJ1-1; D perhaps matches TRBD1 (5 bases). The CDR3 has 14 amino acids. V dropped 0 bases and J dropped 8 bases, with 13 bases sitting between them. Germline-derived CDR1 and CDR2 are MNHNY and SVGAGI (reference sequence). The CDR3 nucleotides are TGTGCCAGCAGTTACTCGAGCAATGGGGGGGAAGCTTTCTTT. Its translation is CASSYSSNGGEAFF.

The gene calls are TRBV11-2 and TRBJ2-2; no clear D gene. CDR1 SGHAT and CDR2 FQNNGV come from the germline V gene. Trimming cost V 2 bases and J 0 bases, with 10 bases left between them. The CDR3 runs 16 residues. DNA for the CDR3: TGTGCCAGCAGCTTATCTACCAACGCGAACACCGGGGAGCTGTTTTTT. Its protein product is CASSLSTNANTGELFF. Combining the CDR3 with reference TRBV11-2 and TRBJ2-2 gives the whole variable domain EAGVAQSPRYKIIEKRQSVAFWCNPISGHATLYWYQQILGQGPKLLIQFQNNGVVDDSQLPKDRFSAERLKGVDSTLKIQPAKLEDSAVYLCASSLSTNANTGELFFGEGSRLTVL.

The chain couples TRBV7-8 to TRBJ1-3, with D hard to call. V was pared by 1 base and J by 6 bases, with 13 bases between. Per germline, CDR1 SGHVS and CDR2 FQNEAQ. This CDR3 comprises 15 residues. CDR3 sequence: CASSLEAGLPNTIYF. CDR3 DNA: TGTGCCAGCAGCTTAGAGGCAGGACTCCCAAACACCATATATTTT.

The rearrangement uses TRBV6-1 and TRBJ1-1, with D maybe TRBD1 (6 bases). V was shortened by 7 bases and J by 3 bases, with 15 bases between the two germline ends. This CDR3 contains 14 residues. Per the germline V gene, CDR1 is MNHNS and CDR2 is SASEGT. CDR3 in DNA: TGTGCCAGCATGGTACTCGCAGGGGACACTGAAGCTTTCTTT. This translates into CASMVLAGDTEAFF.

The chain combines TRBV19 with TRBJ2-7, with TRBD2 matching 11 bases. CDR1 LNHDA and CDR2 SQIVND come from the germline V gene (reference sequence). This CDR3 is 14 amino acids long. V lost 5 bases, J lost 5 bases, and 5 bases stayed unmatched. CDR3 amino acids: CASSPGLAGHEQYF. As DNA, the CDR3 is TGTGCCAGTAGTCCCGGACTAGCGGGCCACGAGCAGTACTTC. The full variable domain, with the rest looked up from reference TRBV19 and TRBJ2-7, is DGGITQSPKYLFRKEGQNVTLSCEQNLNHDAMYWYRQDPGQGLRLIYYSQIVNDFQKGDIAEGYSVSREKKESFPLTVTSAQKNPTAFYLCASSPGLAGHEQYFGPGTRLTVT.

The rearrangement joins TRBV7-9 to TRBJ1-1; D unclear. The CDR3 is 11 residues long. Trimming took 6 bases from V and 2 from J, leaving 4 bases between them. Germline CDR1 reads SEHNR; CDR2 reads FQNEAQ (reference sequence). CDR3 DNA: TGTGCCAGCAGGGTAAACACTGAAGCTTTCTTT. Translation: CASRVNTEAFF.

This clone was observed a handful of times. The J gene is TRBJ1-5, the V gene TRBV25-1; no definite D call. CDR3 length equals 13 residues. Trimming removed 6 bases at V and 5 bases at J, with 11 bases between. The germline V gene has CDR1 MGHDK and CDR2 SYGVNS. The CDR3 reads CASSPWADQPQHF. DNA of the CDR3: TGTGCCAGCAGCCCCTGGGCGGATCAGCCCCAGCATTTT.

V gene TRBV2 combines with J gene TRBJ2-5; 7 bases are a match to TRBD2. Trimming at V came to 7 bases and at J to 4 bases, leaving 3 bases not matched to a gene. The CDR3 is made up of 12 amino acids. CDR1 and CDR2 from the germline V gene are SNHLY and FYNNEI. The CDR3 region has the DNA TGTGCCAGCAATCCGGGGGGAGAGACCCAGTACTTC. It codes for CASNPGGETQYF.

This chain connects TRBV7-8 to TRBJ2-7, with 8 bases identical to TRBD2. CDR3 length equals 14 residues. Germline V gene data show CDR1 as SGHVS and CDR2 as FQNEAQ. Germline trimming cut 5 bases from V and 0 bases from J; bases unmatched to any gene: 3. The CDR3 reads CASSLSGASYEQYF. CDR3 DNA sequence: TGTGCCAGCAGCCTTAGCGGGGCCTCCTACGAGCAGTACTTC.

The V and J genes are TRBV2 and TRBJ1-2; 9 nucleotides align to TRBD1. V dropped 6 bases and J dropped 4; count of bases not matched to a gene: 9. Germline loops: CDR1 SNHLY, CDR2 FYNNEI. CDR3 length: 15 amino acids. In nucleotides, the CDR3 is TGTGCCAGCAGCGGAGGGGACAGGGTGGGCTATGGCTACACCTTC. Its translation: CASSGGDRVGYGYTF.

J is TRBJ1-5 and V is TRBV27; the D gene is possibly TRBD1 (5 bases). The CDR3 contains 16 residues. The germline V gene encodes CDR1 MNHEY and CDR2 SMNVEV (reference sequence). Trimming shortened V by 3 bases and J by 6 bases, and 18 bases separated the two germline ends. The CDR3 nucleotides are TGTGCCAGCAGTTTTATATGGCCCCAGGGAAGTCAGCCCCAGCATTTT. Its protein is CASSFIWPQGSQPQHF.

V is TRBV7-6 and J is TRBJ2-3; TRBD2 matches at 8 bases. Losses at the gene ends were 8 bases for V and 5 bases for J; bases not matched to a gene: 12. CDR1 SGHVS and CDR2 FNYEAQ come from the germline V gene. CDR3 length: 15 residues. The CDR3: CASSTGTRGGDTQYF. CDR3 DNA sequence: TGTGCCAGCTCCACCGGGACTAGGGGGGGAGATACGCAGTATTTT. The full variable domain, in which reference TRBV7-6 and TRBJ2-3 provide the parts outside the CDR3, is GAGVSQSPRYKVTKRGQDVALRCDPISGHVSLYWYRQALGQGPEFLTYFNYEAQQDKSGLPNDRFSAERPEGSISTLTIQRTEQRDSAMYRCASSTGTRGGDTQYFGPGTRLTVL.

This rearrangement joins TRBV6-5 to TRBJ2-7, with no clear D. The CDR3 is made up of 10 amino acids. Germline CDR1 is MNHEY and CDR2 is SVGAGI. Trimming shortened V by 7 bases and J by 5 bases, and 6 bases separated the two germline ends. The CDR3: CASNQDEQYF. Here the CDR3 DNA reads TGTGCCAGCAACCAGGACGAGCAGTACTTC.

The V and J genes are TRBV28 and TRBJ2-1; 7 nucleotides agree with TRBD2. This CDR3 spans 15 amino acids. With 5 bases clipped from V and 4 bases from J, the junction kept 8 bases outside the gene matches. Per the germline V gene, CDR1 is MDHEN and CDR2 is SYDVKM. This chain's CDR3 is CASSTLAETYNEQFF. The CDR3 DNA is TGTGCCAGCAGTACGCTAGCGGAAACGTACAATGAGCAGTTCTTC.

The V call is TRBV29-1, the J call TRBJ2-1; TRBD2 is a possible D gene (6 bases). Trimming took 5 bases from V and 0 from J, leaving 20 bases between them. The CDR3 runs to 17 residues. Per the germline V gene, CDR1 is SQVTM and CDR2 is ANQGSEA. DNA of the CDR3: TGCAGCGTTCCAGACCGGGACTCCCAGAGCTCCTACAATGAGCAGTTCTTC. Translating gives CSVPDRDSQSSYNEQFF.

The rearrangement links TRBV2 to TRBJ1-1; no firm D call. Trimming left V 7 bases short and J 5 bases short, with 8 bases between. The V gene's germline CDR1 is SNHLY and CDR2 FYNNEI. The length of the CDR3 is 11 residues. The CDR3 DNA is TGTGCCAGCACGGAGGGTACTGAAGCTTTCTTT. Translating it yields CASTEGTEAFF.

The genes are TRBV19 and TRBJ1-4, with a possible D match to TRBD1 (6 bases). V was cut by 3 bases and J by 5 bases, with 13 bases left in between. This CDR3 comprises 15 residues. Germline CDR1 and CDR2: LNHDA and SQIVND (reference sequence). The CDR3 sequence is CASSIGGRLNEKLFF. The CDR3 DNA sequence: TGTGCCAGTAGTATTGGGGGGCGTCTAAATGAAAAACTGTTTTTT.

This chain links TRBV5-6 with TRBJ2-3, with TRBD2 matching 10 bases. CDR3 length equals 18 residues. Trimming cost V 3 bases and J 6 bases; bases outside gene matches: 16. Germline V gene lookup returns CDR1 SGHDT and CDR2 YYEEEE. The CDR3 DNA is TGTGCCAGCAGCTCCTTCTGGACTAGCGGCTTAGCAGGGGATACGCAGTATTTT. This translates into CASSSFWTSGLAGDTQYF.

As DNA, the CDR3 is TGTGCCAGCAGTGAATATGAGGACACTGAAGCTTTCTTT. Protein: CASSEYEDTEAFF. The rearrangement links TRBV25-1 to TRBJ1-1; D call uncertain. V was clipped by 0 bases and J by 3 bases, with 5 bases between them. The CDR3 consists of 13 residues. Germline CDR1 MGHDK, CDR2 SYGVNS.

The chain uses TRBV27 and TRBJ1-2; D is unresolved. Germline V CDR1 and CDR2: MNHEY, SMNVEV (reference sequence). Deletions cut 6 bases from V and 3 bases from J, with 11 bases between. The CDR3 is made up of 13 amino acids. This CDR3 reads CASSLHRDYGYTF. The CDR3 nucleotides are TGTGCCAGCAGCCTCCACCGGGACTATGGCTACACCTTC.

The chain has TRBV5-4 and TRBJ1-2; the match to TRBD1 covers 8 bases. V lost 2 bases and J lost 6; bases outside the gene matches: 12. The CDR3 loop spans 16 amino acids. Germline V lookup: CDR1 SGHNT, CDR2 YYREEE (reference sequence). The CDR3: CASSFPGAGGKDGYTF. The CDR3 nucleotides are TGTGCCAGCAGCTTCCCGGGGGCAGGGGGCAAGGATGGCTACACCTTC.

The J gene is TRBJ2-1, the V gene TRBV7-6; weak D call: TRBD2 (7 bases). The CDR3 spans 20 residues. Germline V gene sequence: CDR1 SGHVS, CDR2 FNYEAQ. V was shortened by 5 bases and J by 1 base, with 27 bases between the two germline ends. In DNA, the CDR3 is TGTGCCAGCAGCCCCGTCCTATCCGGGGGGCTCGTACCTTCCTACAATGAGCAGTTCTTC. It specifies CASSPVLSGGLVPSYNEQFF.

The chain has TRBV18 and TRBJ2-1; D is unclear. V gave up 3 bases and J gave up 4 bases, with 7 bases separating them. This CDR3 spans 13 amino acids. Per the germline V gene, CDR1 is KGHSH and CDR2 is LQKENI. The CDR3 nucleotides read TGTGCCAGCTCACCGCCTCAGTACAATGAGCAGTTCTTC. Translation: CASSPPQYNEQFF.

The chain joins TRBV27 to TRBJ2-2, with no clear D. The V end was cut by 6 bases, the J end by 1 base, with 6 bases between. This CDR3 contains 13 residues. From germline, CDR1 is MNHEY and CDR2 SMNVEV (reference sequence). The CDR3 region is CASRPENTGELFF. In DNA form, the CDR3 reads TGTGCCAGCAGGCCCGAGAACACCGGGGAGCTGTTTTTT.